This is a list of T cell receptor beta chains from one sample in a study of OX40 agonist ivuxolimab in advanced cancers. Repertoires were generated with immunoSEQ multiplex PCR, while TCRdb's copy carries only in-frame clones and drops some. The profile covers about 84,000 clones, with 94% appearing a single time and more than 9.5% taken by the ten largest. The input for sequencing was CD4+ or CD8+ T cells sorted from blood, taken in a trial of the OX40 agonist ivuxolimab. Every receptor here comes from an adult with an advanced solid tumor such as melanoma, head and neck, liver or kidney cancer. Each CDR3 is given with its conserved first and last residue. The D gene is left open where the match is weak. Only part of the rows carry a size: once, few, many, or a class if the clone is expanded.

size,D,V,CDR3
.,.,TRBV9,CASSVEFAGRTEAFF
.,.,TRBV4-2,CASSQGVAAQNGYTF
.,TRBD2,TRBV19,CASSIAGRADGEQFF
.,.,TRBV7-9,CASSLLGETRYEQYF
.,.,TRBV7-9,CASSLIFHEQYF
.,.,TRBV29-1,CSVEKGQGGLNTEAFF
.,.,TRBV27,CASRQEITYEQYF
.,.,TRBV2,CASCWDEYYEQYF
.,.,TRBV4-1,CASSQALTIYNEQFF
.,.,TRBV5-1,CASGAGNNEQFF
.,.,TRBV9,CASSANLMDTQYF
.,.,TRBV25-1,CASSEEVGAGYTF
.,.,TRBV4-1,CASSLRDISSYEQYF
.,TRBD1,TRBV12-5,CASGIIQGVGGGYTF
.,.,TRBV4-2,CASSQDRLAREQYF
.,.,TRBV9,CASSAGEKLFF
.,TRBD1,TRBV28,CASSVTGGPYYEQYF
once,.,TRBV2,CASSDKAGTRQPQHF
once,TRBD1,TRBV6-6,CASSETGTKNIQYF
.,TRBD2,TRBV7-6,CASSLLARGRRTYNEQFF
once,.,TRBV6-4,CASSDSPVWGSTDTQYF
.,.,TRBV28,CASSFNPHEQYF
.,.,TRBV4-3,CASSQGAVRNTEAFF
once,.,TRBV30,CAWSLASSGAKNIQYF
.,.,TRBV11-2,CASSLDLDRPNTEAFF
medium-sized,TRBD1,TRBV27,CASGGQDKYGYTF
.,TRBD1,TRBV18,CASSPPSRPGQLLRVTEAFF
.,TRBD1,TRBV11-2,CASSLVVTGFYEQYF
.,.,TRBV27,CASSLSRGSGQPQHF
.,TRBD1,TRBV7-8,CASSLSRGPGQGPQYF
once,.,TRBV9,CASSPNDRYEQYF
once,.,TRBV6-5,CASRETNTEAFF
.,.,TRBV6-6,CASSSEGQKFF
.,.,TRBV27,CASSFGMRASLTDTQYF
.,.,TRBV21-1,CASSIQGRRRRRYGYTF
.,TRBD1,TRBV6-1,CASSQGTGYYNSPLHF
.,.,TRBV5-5,CASSLDPADYGYTF
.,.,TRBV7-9,CASSHREVYNEQFF
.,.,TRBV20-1,CSAKGDYGYTF
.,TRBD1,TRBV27,CASSGGQGADTQYF
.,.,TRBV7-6,CASSLNRDYEQYF
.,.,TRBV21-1,CASTGTDEQFF
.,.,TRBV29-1,CSVEVGDTVYNGYTF
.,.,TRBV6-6,CASGSLWDQETQYF
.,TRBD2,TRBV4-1,CASSRVPGLAGLDEQFF
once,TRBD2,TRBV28,CATLAGGYEQYF
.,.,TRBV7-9,CASSLIGWETQYF
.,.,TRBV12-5,CASGNLGMNTEAFF